These T cell receptor beta chains were read from a single sample in a study of T cells in Graves' hyperthyroidism and ophthalmopathy. TCRdb itself ran the multiplex PCR reads through MiXCR, one entry per CDR3 protein. Counted here are 200,000 to 250,000 distinct CDR3 sequences, about 15% occurring once; the ten biggest clones make up 40% to 65%. Sequencing was performed on blood. These receptor sequences come from a woman aged 45 to 65 with Graves' hyperthyroidism. The CDR3 runs from the conserved cysteine through the conserved F or W. A D gene is named only where the DNA matches it firmly. Clone size appears in some rows only: once, few, many, or a class for an expanded clone.

V: TRBV11-1; D: TRBD2; J: TRBJ2-3; size: many; CDR3: CASSSLAEITDTQYF; DNA: TGTGCCAGCAGCTCTCTAGCGGAAATCACAGATACGCAGTATTTT
V: TRBV10-3; D: TRBD2; J: TRBJ2-3; size: many; CDR3: CAIRSGASTDTQYF; DNA: TGTGCCATCAGAAGCGGGGCCAGCACAGATACGCAGTATTTT
V: TRBV3-1; D: TRBD2; J: TRBJ2-7; size: -; CDR3: CASSQEVGGPVLEQYF; DNA: TGTGCCAGCAGCCAAGAGGTGGGAGGGCCGGTTCTCGAGCAGTACTTC
V: TRBV28; D: -; J: TRBJ1-3; size: -; CDR3: CASTDTGASGNTIYF; DNA: TGTGCCAGCACCGATACGGGGGCCTCTGGAAACACCATATATTTT
V: TRBV20-1; D: -; J: TRBJ2-3; size: many; CDR3: CSARTQVGTDTQYF; DNA: TGCAGTGCAAGGACCCAGGTCGGCACAGATACGCAGTATTTT
V: TRBV7-9; D: TRBD2; J: TRBJ2-3; size: -; CDR3: CASSQRHRRAGGLTDTQYF; DNA: TGTGCCAGCAGCCAACGCCATAGGAGAGCGGGAGGGCTCACAGATACGCAGTATTTT
V: TRBV3-1; D: -; J: TRBJ1-1; size: few; CDR3: CASSQVWGGDTEAFF; DNA: TGTGCCAGCAGCCAAGTTTGGGGGGGGGACACTGAAGCTTTCTTT
V: TRBV5-6; D: -; J: TRBJ1-5; size: -; CDR3: CASSFSGIGPQHF; DNA: TGTGCCAGCAGCTTTTCTGGCATCGGGCCCCAGCATTTT
V: TRBV6-1; D: -; J: TRBJ1-4; size: few; CDR3: CASSDTGLGSEKLFF; DNA: TGTGCCAGCAGTGATACAGGGTTGGGGAGTGAAAAACTGTTTTTT
V: TRBV29-1; D: TRBD1; J: TRBJ1-5; size: many; CDR3: CSARGSAGPNQPQHF; DNA: TGCAGCGCCAGGGGGTCGGCAGGGCCCAATCAGCCCCAGCATTTT
V: TRBV12-3/TRBV12-4; D: -; J: TRBJ2-1; size: many; CDR3: CASIPGRVNNEQFF; DNA: TGTGCCAGCATCCCGGGGCGGGTGAACAATGAGCAGTTCTTC
V: TRBV6-1; D: -; J: TRBJ2-5; size: many; CDR3: CASSLGGPQETQYF; DNA: TGTGCCAGCAGCTTGGGGGGGCCACAAGAGACCCAGTACTTC
V: TRBV6-4; D: -; J: TRBJ1-2; size: many; CDR3: CASSDSERGGYTF; DNA: TGTGCCAGCAGTGACTCCGAAAGGGGCGGCTACACCTTC
V: TRBV5-8; D: TRBD1; J: TRBJ2-4; size: few; CDR3: CASSSGTARNIQYF; DNA: TGTGCCAGCAGCTCCGGGACAGCGAGAAACATTCAGTACTTC
V: TRBV6-1; D: -; J: TRBJ2-3; size: many; CDR3: CATLTVTDTQYF; DNA: TGTGCCACCCTGACAGTCACAGATACGCAGTATTTT
V: TRBV27; D: -; J: TRBJ2-3; size: -; CDR3: CASSLTGLGTDTQYF; DNA: TGTGCCAGCAGTTTAACGGGCCTAGGCACAGATACGCAGTATTTT
V: TRBV12-3/TRBV12-4; D: -; J: TRBJ1-2; size: many; CDR3: CASNPATRGYTF; DNA: TGTGCCAGCAATCCGGCGACTCGGGGCTACACCTTC
V: TRBV20-1; D: TRBD2; J: TRBJ2-1; size: many; CDR3: CSARDRGLAVSYNEQFF; DNA: TGCAGTGCTAGAGATCGGGGACTAGCGGTCTCCTACAATGAGCAGTTCTTC
V: TRBV28; D: -; J: TRBJ2-3; size: -; CDR3: CASSLPPPRISDTQYF; DNA: TGTGCCAGCAGTTTACCCCCCCCTAGGATATCAGATACGCAGTATTTT
V: TRBV7-2; D: -; J: TRBJ2-5; size: many; CDR3: CASSVRGGPGLETQYF; DNA: TGTGCCAGCAGCGTACGAGGAGGGCCAGGGTTAGAGACCCAGTACTTC
V: TRBV6-5; D: TRBD1; J: TRBJ1-2; size: many; CDR3: CASSYGDRGRSGYTF; DNA: TGTGCCAGCAGTTACGGGGACAGGGGGCGATCTGGCTACACCTTC
V: TRBV19; D: -; J: TRBJ1-1; size: many; CDR3: CASRRGGVSTEAFF; DNA: TGTGCCAGTAGAAGAGGTGGAGTATCGACTGAAGCTTTCTTT
V: TRBV3-1; D: -; J: TRBJ1-2; size: many; CDR3: CASSRAGPNYGYTF; DNA: TGTGCCAGCAGCCGAGCAGGGCCGAACTATGGCTACACCTTC
V: TRBV12-3/TRBV12-4; D: TRBD2; J: TRBJ2-1; size: many; CDR3: CATLAGGRDNEQFF; DNA: TGTGCCACCCTAGCGGGAGGCCGGGACAATGAGCAGTTCTTC
V: TRBV5-1; D: -; J: TRBJ2-3; size: -; CDR3: CASRVLQGQGMDTQYF; DNA: TGCGCCAGCAGAGTCTTACAGGGCCAAGGGATGGATACGCAGTATTTT
V: TRBV18; D: TRBD1; J: TRBJ2-2; size: many; CDR3: CASSRTGSNTGELFF; DNA: TGTGCCAGCTCACGGACAGGGAGTAACACCGGGGAGCTGTTTTTT
V: TRBV2; D: -; J: TRBJ1-5; size: once; CDR3: CASRGTNPVQPQHF; DNA: TGTGCCAGCAGAGGGACCAACCCTGTCCAGCCCCAGCATTTT
V: TRBV6-1; D: -; J: TRBJ2-1; size: -; CDR3: CATSETQGHRFF; DNA: TGTGCCACCAGTGAGACTCAGGGACACCGGTTCTTC
V: TRBV29-1; D: -; J: TRBJ2-5; size: many; CDR3: CSVDTISAETQYF; DNA: TGCAGCGTTGATACGATCTCAGCGGAGACCCAGTACTTC
V: TRBV27; D: -; J: TRBJ1-3; size: -; CDR3: CASSLLPGSYSGNTIYF; DNA: TGTGCCAGCAGTCTACTTCCCGGCTCCTACTCTGGAAACACCATATATTTT
V: TRBV7-8; D: -; J: TRBJ1-4; size: -; CDR3: CASSLGGRTSNEKLFF; DNA: TGTGCCAGCAGCTTAGGGGGACGCACGTCTAATGAAAAACTGTTTTTT
V: TRBV7-2; D: TRBD1; J: TRBJ2-7; size: many; CDR3: CASGVGTGPTEQYF; DNA: TGTGCCAGCGGTGTAGGGACAGGGCCTACCGAGCAGTACTTC
V: TRBV29-1; D: -; J: TRBJ2-7; size: -; CDR3: CSVEGQGYYEQYF; DNA: TGCAGCGTTGAGGGCCAGGGGTACTACGAGCAGTACTTC
V: TRBV20-1; D: -; J: TRBJ2-5; size: many; CDR3: CSAKDNKETQYF; DNA: TGCAGTGCCAAGGACAATAAAGAGACCCAGTACTTC
V: TRBV6-1; D: TRBD1; J: TRBJ2-2; size: -; CDR3: CASRGGQGFGELFF; DNA: TGTGCCAGCAGGGGAGGACAGGGGTTTGGGGAGCTGTTTTTT
V: TRBV19; D: -; J: TRBJ1-5; size: -; CDR3: CASSGERGDQPQHF; DNA: TGTGCCAGTAGCGGGGAGAGAGGGGATCAGCCCCAGCATTTT
V: TRBV20-1; D: -; J: TRBJ2-7; size: many; CDR3: CSAPSAGQGGEQYF; DNA: TGCAGTGCCCCCAGCGCCGGACAGGGAGGGGAGCAGTACTTC
V: TRBV5-1; D: -; J: TRBJ1-2; size: few; CDR3: CASTFQASGQSGYTF; DNA: TGCGCCAGCACCTTTCAGGCTTCAGGACAGAGTGGCTACACCTTC
V: TRBV28; D: -; J: TRBJ2-5; size: many; CDR3: CASSLFPEETQYF; DNA: TGTGCCAGCAGTTTGTTTCCGGAAGAGACCCAGTACTTC
V: TRBV6-1; D: TRBD2; J: TRBJ2-5; size: few; CDR3: CASSERTPTKGLAGEETQYF; DNA: TGTGCCAGCAGTGAAAGGACCCCGACGAAGGGACTAGCGGGAGAGGAGACCCAGTACTTC
V: TRBV20-1; D: -; J: TRBJ2-3; size: many; CDR3: CSASVEDTQYF; DNA: TGCAGTGCTAGCGTTGAGGATACGCAGTATTTT